This TCR beta chain is from a study of blood T cell repertoires in COVID-19. This clone has just one count. CDR1 SGHNT and CDR2 YYREEE come from the germline V gene (reference sequence). CDR3 length equals 14 residues. V lost 1 base to trimming and J lost 2 bases, with 9 bases between them. TCRdb keeps only in-frame clones here, not all; method: immunoSEQ multiplex PCR. The profile shows approximately 90,000 clones, 65% to 80% of them singletons. Material: peripheral blood. The chain couples TRBV5-4 to TRBJ2-5; D uncertain. The receptor was isolated from a man between 70 and 80 years old with acute or convalescent COVID-19. CDR3 coding DNA: TGTGCCAGCAGCTTGAGGCAGGAACAAGAGACCCAGTACTTC. Translated: CASSLRQEQETQYF.